The entry that follows covers one T cell receptor beta chain sequence. The data are from a study of blood T cell repertoires in COVID-19. Study background: Collection of acute and convalescent COVID-19 samples took place in the United States, Italy and Spain. Sample material is recorded as cDNA or gDNA derived from T cells, B-cell-depleted T cells, or PBMCs.

Assay: immunoSEQ multiplex PCR; the TCRdb copy retains only in-frame clones and omits some. This table holds 40,000 to 55,000 clones, approximately 91% found once. Trimming stripped 1 base from V and 1 base from J, with 3 bases between. The germline gives CDR1 SGHDN, CDR2 FVKESK. This CDR3 has 13 residues. This chain uses TRBV14 with TRBJ2-3; D not resolved. The sequence came from a man aged 50-60 years with active COVID-19. The sample was peripheral blood. CDR3 protein: CASSQAGTDTQYF. Here the CDR3 DNA reads TGTGCCAGCAGCCAAGCGGGCACAGATACGCAGTATTTT.